The 19 T cell receptor beta chains below were found in one sample sequenced in a study of regulatory T cells in long-lasting Graves disease. Time point defined: persistent/refractory GD, antithyroid drugs over 5 years with positive TRAb. PBMCs provided the RNA from which the TCR library was made. CDR3-region Arm-PCR and iRepertoire HTBI primers produced the TCR beta libraries. TCRdb fed the multiplex PCR reads into MiXCR, producing one record per CDR3 protein. The sample shows a few hundred thousand distinct CDR3 sequences, less than 25% of them seen only once. Source: peripheral blood mononuclear cells (PBMCs), taken when the disease was refractory, from a patient treated with antithyroid drugs. The source is a female donor with Graves disease.

This clonotype appeared many times. The rearrangement links TRBV2 to TRBJ2-7, with D perhaps TRBD2 (7 bases). V was shortened by 6 bases and J by 3 bases, with 27 bases between the two germline ends. Per the germline V gene, CDR1 is SNHLY and CDR2 is FYNNEI. This CDR3 has 18 residues. CDR3 in DNA: TGTGCCAGCAGGAAGGGGGGGTGGTCCGGGGGACTATTCTACGAGCAGTACTTC. Protein product: CASRKGGWSGGLFYEQYF.

At least ten counts were recorded for this clonotype. The V call is TRBV12-3 or TRBV12-4, the J call TRBJ2-5, with 11 bases that match TRBD1. After removal of 7 bases from V and 7 bases from J, the junction contained 8 bases not matched to a gene. CDR3 length equals 14 residues. Written as DNA, the CDR3 is TGTGCCAGCAAGGGACAGGGGGTTTCCGGGACCCAGTACTTC. It is translated as CASKGQGVSGTQYF.

The gene calls are TRBV24-1 and TRBJ2-3, with 13 bases lining up with TRBD2. The germline CDR1 and CDR2 sequences are KGHDR and SFDVKD. The junction had 10 bases not matched to a gene; V was cut back by 3 bases and J by 5 bases. CDR3 size: 18 residues. DNA for the CDR3: TGTGCCACCAGTGATCGGAGAACTAGCGGGAGGGTAAAAGATACGCAGTATTTT. Residues: CATSDRRTSGRVKDTQYF.

This clonotype was seen only a few times. The chain couples TRBV12-3 or TRBV12-4 to TRBJ1-1, with TRBD1 matching over 7 bases. The CDR3 totals 15 residues. V shed 4 bases and J 5 bases; nucleotides not matched to a gene: 10. The CDR3, as DNA: TGTGCCAGCAGTTCACAAACAGGGGTGGGTACTGAAGCTTTCTTT. Translated: CASSSQTGVGTEAFF.

This clonotype was seen at least ten times. The V call is TRBV28, the J call TRBJ2-7; 10 positions agree with TRBD2. After removal of 7 bases from V and 2 bases from J, the junction contained 5 bases not matched to a gene. The germline V gene encodes CDR1 MDHEN and CDR2 SYDVKM. The CDR3 sequence is 14 residues long. The CDR3 protein is CASTGTSETYEQYF. In DNA, the CDR3 is TGTGCCAGCACTGGGACTAGCGAGACCTACGAGCAGTACTTC.

The rearrangement joins TRBV3-1 to TRBJ1-2; D remains unclear. CDR3 size: 13 residues. CDR1 and CDR2 (germline): LGHDT, YNNKEL (reference sequence). Trimming took off 5 bases at V and 7 bases at J, with 14 bases between the two ends. CDR3 loop: CASSSTVVFGYTF. CDR3 DNA sequence: TGTGCCAGCAGCTCGACCGTTGTGTTTGGCTACACCTTC.

This clonotype has just a few counts. The chain uses TRBV2 and TRBJ1-3; D unresolved. This CDR3 spans 17 amino acids. Trimming shortened V by 2 bases and J by 1 base, and 15 bases separated the two germline ends. The V gene's germline CDR1 is SNHLY and CDR2 FYNNEI. CDR3 sequence reads: CASSERMTTLSGNTIYF. CDR3 DNA: TGTGCCAGCAGTGAAAGGATGACAACACTTTCTGGAAACACCATATATTTT.

This clonotype was seen only a few times. The CDR3 DNA reads TGTGCCTACGGGACAGGGTCTAATCAGCCCCAGCATTTT. The encoded protein is CAYGTGSNQPQHF. The chain employs TRBV30 and TRBJ1-5, with TRBD1 identical over 9 bases. The CDR3 length is 13 residues. Germline trimming cut 7 bases from V and 4 bases from J; bases unmatched to any gene: 5. Looked up from germline, CDR1 is GTSNPN and CDR2 is SVGIG (reference sequence).

This clonotype was recorded at least ten times. The chain couples TRBV2 to TRBJ1-4; the D gene is possibly TRBD1 (5 bases). Germline V lookup: CDR1 SNHLY, CDR2 FYNNEI. V was pared by 6 bases and J by 3 bases, with 11 bases between. The CDR3 contains 14 residues. For the CDR3, the DNA is TGTGCCAGCAGCGACAGTGTACCTAATGAAAAACTGTTTTTT. Protein: CASSDSVPNEKLFF.

This clonotype occurred a few times. This chain uses TRBV2 with TRBJ2-3; no firm D call. The CDR3 sequence is 13 residues long. CDR1 is SNHLY, CDR2 FYNNEI, per germline. V lost 7 bases and J 1 base, leaving 9 bases between the germline ends. As DNA, the CDR3 is TGTGCCAGCAAATACGTCGGCACAGATACGCAGTATTTT. Translation gives CASKYVGTDTQYF.

The rearrangement uses TRBV29-1 and TRBJ2-4, with 9 positions matching TRBD2. The length of the CDR3 is 12 residues. With 6 bases clipped from V and 8 bases from J, the junction kept 5 bases outside the gene matches. The V gene's germline CDR1 is SQVTM and CDR2 ANQGSEA. The CDR3 region has the DNA TGCAGCGTCTCGCGGGGGGGGGACATTCAGTACTTC. Its protein is CSVSRGGDIQYF.

Remarks on this clonotype: This may come from a read error, since a much larger clone is one base off. The V call is TRBV28, the J call TRBJ1-2; D is possibly TRBD1 (6 bases). Per the germline V gene, CDR1 is MDHEN and CDR2 is SYDVKM. V lost 3 bases and J lost 4, with 12 bases in between. The CDR3 spans 14 residues. CDR3 loop: CASSFVGRGYGYTF. CDR3 bases: TGTGCCAGCAGTTTCGTGGGCAGGGGCTATGGCTACACCTTC.

The V call is TRBV7-3, the J call TRBJ2-1; the D call may be TRBD1 or TRBD2 (5 bases each). Trimming removed 4 bases from V and 7 bases from J, with 17 bases in between. The CDR3 has 15 amino acids. Germline CDR1 and CDR2: SGHTA and FQGTGA. The CDR3 region is CASSSGTALANEQFF. DNA of the CDR3: TGTGCCAGCAGCTCCGGGACCGCTTTGGCGAATGAGCAGTTCTTC.

As DNA, the CDR3 is TGTGCCAGTAGTTCGGACGTCGACGAGCAGTACTTC. Translation gives CASSSDVDEQYF. The chain carries TRBV19 and TRBJ2-7; D is undetermined. This CDR3 has 12 residues. The V end lost 5 bases, the J end lost 5 bases, and 10 bases lay between the germline ends. Germline CDR1 reads LNHDA; CDR2 reads SQIVND (reference sequence).

The chain has TRBV4-1 and TRBJ2-2; the match to TRBD1 covers 7 bases. Germline V gives CDR1 MGHRA, CDR2 YSYEKL. The CDR3 sequence is 17 residues long. J lost 2 bases, V lost 0 bases, and 6 bases had no gene match. CDR3 in amino acids: CASSQEERGLNTGELFF. In DNA, the CDR3 is TGCGCCAGCAGCCAAGAGGAGAGGGGGCTAAACACCGGGGAGCTGTTTTTT.

This clonotype was recorded many times. V is TRBV28 and J is TRBJ2-7; 8 bases line up with TRBD1. V gave up 5 bases and J gave up 2 bases; unmatched junction bases: 8. Germline V lookup: CDR1 MDHEN, CDR2 SYDVKM. CDR3 length: 15 residues. The CDR3 reads CASSDGTGRTYEQYF. In DNA form, the CDR3 reads TGTGCCAGCAGTGACGGGACAGGCCGCACCTACGAGCAGTACTTC.

The V and J genes are TRBV3-1 and TRBJ2-7; D unclear. With 4 bases removed from V and 7 bases from J, the gap between germline ends came to 14 bases. The CDR3 has 13 amino acids. Germline V gene data show CDR1 as LGHDT and CDR2 as YNNKEL (reference sequence). The CDR3 DNA sequence: TGTGCCAGCAGCCCCGAGATCGTGGGGGAGCAGTACTTC. This gives the protein CASSPEIVGEQYF.

The chain combines TRBV28 with TRBJ1-5; D possibly corresponds to TRBD1 (5 bases). CDR3 length: 18 residues. Germline assignment: CDR1 MDHEN and CDR2 SYDVKM. V was shortened by 3 bases and J by 6 bases, with 24 bases between the two germline ends. The CDR3 loop reads CASSFPTGVITWSQPQHF. The CDR3 coding sequence is TGTGCCAGCAGTTTTCCTACGGGGGTAATAACGTGGAGTCAGCCCCAGCATTTT.

This clonotype was observed many times. The chain links TRBV12-3 or TRBV12-4 to TRBJ1-2, with D maybe TRBD1 (6 bases). The CDR3 runs to 16 residues. Trimming removed 0 bases at V and 0 bases at J, with 11 bases between. The CDR3 is CASSLALSGANYGYTF. The CDR3 nucleotides read TGTGCCAGCAGTTTAGCGTTGTCAGGGGCTAACTATGGCTACACCTTC.